This T cell receptor (beta chain) derives from a study of blood T cell repertoires in COVID-19. Original data processing: The authors estimated nucleated cell counts from reference gene primer amplification. Only in-frame clones appear in the TCRdb table, and some are missing; sequencing was by immunoSEQ multiplex PCR. The V and J calls and clone size are taken from that table; D and trimming were inferred from the DNA. The sample lists roughly 57,000 clones; 60% to 80% were seen once. With V trimmed by 3 bases and J by 2 bases, 3 bases remained unmatched. Germline assignment: CDR1 SQVTM and CDR2 ANQGSEA. The CDR3 spans 14 residues. This clone was counted between two and nine times.

The sample consisted of peripheral blood. The clonotype was recovered from a man aged 55 to 70 with acute or convalescent COVID-19. The chain links TRBV29-1 to TRBJ1-2; 10 bases line up with TRBD1. DNA of the CDR3: TGCAGCGTTGACCCGGGACAGGGGAACTATGGCTACACCTTC. Protein sequence: CSVDPGQGNYGYTF.